This entry lists 3 T cell receptor beta chains sequenced from one sample in a study of CD8 T cells in Susac syndrome. Roughly 0.45 to 1 ug RNA was reverse transcribed with random hexamers. TCRdb used MiXCR to reprocess the immunoSEQ multiplex PCR reads, holding one entry per CDR3 protein. The repertoire has approximately 130,000 distinct CDR3 sequences, about 90% of them found once; the top ten carry about 0.23%. The source material was CD8+ T cells from PBMCs. The source is a human donor with multiple sclerosis.

V usage is TRBV3-1 and J usage is TRBJ1-4; D gene ambiguous. V lost 4 bases, J lost 8 bases, and 11 bases lay in between. In germline, CDR1 is LGHDT, CDR2 YNNKEL (reference sequence). The CDR3 has 13 residues. The CDR3 coding sequence is TGTGCCAGCAGCCCGTGGAAAGGGGAAAAACTGTTTTTT. Amino acids: CASSPWKGEKLFF.

This rearrangement joins TRBV13 to TRBJ2-3, with 11 bases lining up with TRBD2. In germline, CDR1 is PRHDT, CDR2 FYEKMQ (reference sequence). V was clipped by 2 bases and J by 2 bases; unmatched bases: 3. The CDR3 length is 16 residues. CDR3 protein: CASSLRGLADTDTQYF. The CDR3 DNA sequence: TGTGCCAGCAGCTTACGGGGACTAGCGGACACAGATACGCAGTATTTT.

The chain couples TRBV14 to TRBJ1-2; D unresolved. The V end was cut by 1 base, the J end by 8 bases, with 8 bases between. The CDR3 consists of 12 residues. Germline V gene sequence: CDR1 SGHDN, CDR2 FVKESK. CDR3 nucleotide sequence: TGTGCCAGCAGCCAAGCGGGCATGGGCTACACCTTC. Translation: CASSQAGMGYTF.